This passage covers 29 T cell receptor beta chains from one sample sequenced in a study of cytomegalovirus exposure and HLA in healthy donors. Amplification used 60 Vbeta primers and 13 Jbeta primers. The repertoire was sequenced with immunoSEQ multiplex PCR; TCRdb's copy has only in-frame clones and lacks some. In the table there are 200,000 to 300,000 clones, around 76% of which are singletons. Sequencing used PBMCs. These TCRs come from a middle-aged woman in good health and CMV-seropositive.

The chain has TRBV10-3 and TRBJ1-1, with D possibly matching TRBD1 (5 bases). V was cut by 6 bases and J by 0 bases, with 11 bases left in between. Germline V gene lookup returns CDR1 ENHRY and CDR2 SYGVKD. The CDR3 length is 14 residues. CDR3 amino acids: CAIRDITLNTEAFF. In DNA form, the CDR3 reads TGTGCCATCAGGGACATAACCTTGAACACTGAAGCTTTCTTT.

This chain uses TRBV10-3 with TRBJ2-1; TRBD2 matches 10 bases. The V and J ends lost 10 bases and 6 bases, in that order; junction bases with no gene match: 9. The CDR3 has 14 residues. Per germline, CDR1 ENHRY and CDR2 SYGVKD. CDR3: CASAQRGGFNEQFF. The CDR3, as DNA: TGTGCCAGCGCCCAGCGGGGGGGCTTCAATGAGCAGTTCTTC.

V and J are TRBV7-2 and TRBJ1-1; a possible D gene is TRBD1 (6 bases). This CDR3 region has 13 residues. The germline V gene encodes CDR1 SGHTA and CDR2 FQGNSA. Trimming removed 5 bases at V and 10 bases at J, with 17 bases between. The CDR3 spells CASSIHREKGAFF. CDR3 coding DNA: TGTGCCAGCAGCATTCACAGGGAGAAGGGAGCTTTCTTT.

The rearrangement uses TRBV10-3 and TRBJ2-7; TRBD1 agrees at 7 bases. CDR3 size: 17 residues. J gave up 5 bases and V 10 bases, and 23 bases lay outside the gene matches. Germline V lookup: CDR1 ENHRY, CDR2 SYGVKD. CDR3 sequence reads: CATGTEPGPARVHEQYF. CDR3 sequence (DNA): TGTGCCACCGGGACAGAGCCGGGACCAGCAAGAGTCCACGAGCAGTACTTC.

This clone was detected only a few times. The CDR3 here is CASSYLLTGGTDTQYF. The CDR3 DNA follows: TGCGCCAGCAGCTACCTCCTGACAGGGGGCACAGATACGCAGTATTTT. This chain connects TRBV5-1 to TRBJ2-3; TRBD1 aligns across 8 bases. J was trimmed by 1 base and V by 3 bases; bases with no gene match: 7. The CDR3 spans 16 residues. Germline CDR1 is SGHRS and CDR2 is YFSETQ.

The genes are TRBV5-4 and TRBJ1-1; a weak D match, TRBD1 (6 bases). The germline V gene encodes CDR1 SGHNT and CDR2 YYREEE (reference sequence). The CDR3 sequence is 16 residues long. Trimming removed 4 bases at V and 4 bases at J, with 20 bases between. In DNA, the CDR3 is TGTGCCAGCAGCCCCAAGTCCACAGGGTTGTTCACTGAAGCTTTCTTT. Its protein is CASSPKSTGLFTEAFF.

This clone was recorded once. The chain employs TRBV7-8 and TRBJ1-1, with D possibly being TRBD1 (6 bases). The length of the CDR3 is 16 residues. Trimming removed 5 bases at V and 3 bases at J, with 19 bases between. Looked up from germline, CDR1 is SGHVS and CDR2 is FQNEAQ. CDR3 sequence (DNA): TGTGCCAGCAGCCCCCTGAGGGGGGGCGAGGACACTGAAGCTTTCTTT. It encodes CASSPLRGGEDTEAFF. Full variable domain (rest looked up from reference TRBV7-8 and TRBJ1-1): GAGVSQSPRYKVAKRGQDVALRCDPISGHVSLFWYQQALGQGPEFLTYFQNEAQLDKSGLPSDRFFAERPEGSVSTLKIQRTQQEDSAVYLCASSPLRGGEDTEAFFGQGTRLTVV.

V gene TRBV4-3 combines with J gene TRBJ2-3; D unresolved. This CDR3 region has 13 residues. Deletions cut 0 bases from V and 4 bases from J, with 5 bases between. Per the germline V gene, CDR1 is LGHNA and CDR2 is YSLEER. CDR3 DNA: TGCGCCAGCAGCCAAGATCCCGCAGATACGCAGTATTTT. Amino acids: CASSQDPADTQYF.

The V call is TRBV9, the J call TRBJ1-2, with 8 nucleotides matching TRBD1. The CDR3 spans 15 residues. Germline CDR1 and CDR2: SGDLS and YYNGEE. The V and J ends lost 4 bases and 8 bases, in that order; junction bases with no gene match: 13. This CDR3 reads CASSPRPGQGDGYTF. The CDR3 DNA follows: TGTGCCAGCAGCCCCCGGCCTGGACAGGGCGACGGCTACACCTTC.

The rearrangement joins TRBV2 to TRBJ1-5; D might be TRBD1 (5 bases). The CDR3 is 15 residues long. Trimming pared 5 bases from V and 1 base from J, leaving 12 bases between. The germline V gene encodes CDR1 SNHLY and CDR2 FYNNEI. CDR3 bases: TGTGCCAGCAGTTACGGGGGGGAGAGCAATCAGCCCCAGCATTTT. Amino acids: CASSYGGESNQPQHF.

The chain couples TRBV25-1 to TRBJ1-2; the match to TRBD1 covers 7 bases. Per the germline V gene, CDR1 is MGHDK and CDR2 is SYGVNS. J lost 3 bases, V lost 3 bases, and 4 bases had no gene match. The CDR3 totals 14 residues. CDR3: CASSDVQGYYGYTF. DNA for the CDR3: TGTGCCAGCAGTGATGTACAGGGGTACTATGGCTACACCTTC.

The chain is built from TRBV7-2 and TRBJ1-3; D gene ambiguous. Looked up from germline, CDR1 is SGHTA and CDR2 is FQGNSA. This CDR3 is 13 amino acids long. Trimming removed 1 base from V and 4 bases from J, with 5 bases in between. For the CDR3, the DNA is TGTGCCAGCAGCTTAGTCCCGGGAAACACCATATATTTT. Protein product: CASSLVPGNTIYF. The whole variable domain, filled in from reference TRBV7-2 and TRBJ1-3, reads GAGVSQSPSNKVTEKGKDVELRCDPISGHTALYWYRQSLGQGLEFLIYFQGNSAPDKSGLPSDRFSAERTGGSVSTLTIQRTQQEDSAVYLCASSLVPGNTIYFGEGSWLTVV.

The chain employs TRBV7-2 and TRBJ2-3, with 11 nucleotides matching TRBD1. Germline V gene data show CDR1 as SGHTA and CDR2 as FQGNSA. The CDR3 loop spans 16 amino acids. V was clipped by 0 bases and J by 8 bases; unmatched bases: 7. In DNA, the CDR3 is TGTGCCAGCAGCTTAGCAGGGACAGGGGGGACGGGTACGCAGTATTTT. Protein: CASSLAGTGGTGTQYF.

J is TRBJ2-5 and V is TRBV7-8; no clear D gene. The tail of the sequence fits TRBJ2-7 better, so the J call may be wrong. The CDR3 is 14 amino acids. Germline V gene sequence: CDR1 SGHVS, CDR2 FQNEAQ. The CDR3 spells CASSLASGAYEQYF. Here the CDR3 DNA reads TGTGCCAGCAGCTTAGCTTCCGGAGCCTACGAGCAGTACTTC.

V and J are TRBV2 and TRBJ2-5, with 9 bases aligning to TRBD1. V lost 10 bases and J lost 5; bases outside the gene matches: 11. Germline V gene lookup returns CDR1 SNHLY and CDR2 FYNNEI. CDR3 length equals 14 residues. The CDR3 coding sequence is TGTGCCATAAAACGGGACAGGGCGGACGAGACCCAGTACTTC. This encodes CAIKRDRADETQYF.

The chain recombines TRBV27 with TRBJ1-2; D possibly corresponds to TRBD1 (5 bases). Trimming pared 3 bases from V and 2 bases from J, leaving 10 bases between. Germline V lookup: CDR1 MNHEY, CDR2 SMNVEV (reference sequence). CDR3 length equals 14 residues. The CDR3 DNA follows: TGTGCCAGCAGTTTCGGGGGGGGGAACTATGGCTACACCTTC. Encoded protein: CASSFGGGNYGYTF.

V and J are TRBV5-4 and TRBJ2-1; TRBD2 aligns across 7 bases. This CDR3 contains 15 residues. Per germline, CDR1 SGHNT and CDR2 YYREEE (reference sequence). Trimming at V came to 0 bases and at J to 7 bases, leaving 7 bases not matched to a gene. The CDR3 DNA reads TGTGCCAGCAGCTTGGAACCGGGAGGTTGGAATGAGCAGTTCTTC. It is translated as CASSLEPGGWNEQFF.

This clone was seen more than once but under ten times. This chain connects TRBV25-1 to TRBJ2-5, with 8 nucleotides matching TRBD2. This CDR3 spans 12 amino acids. With 6 bases clipped from V and 7 bases from J, the junction kept 4 bases outside the gene matches. CDR1 and CDR2 from the germline V gene are MGHDK and SYGVNS. CDR3 region: CASSPGGGTQYF. The CDR3 DNA sequence: TGTGCCAGCAGCCCCGGGGGGGGGACCCAGTACTTC.

The rearrangement uses TRBV5-6 and TRBJ2-1; 14 bases map to TRBD2. CDR1 is SGHDT, CDR2 YYEEEE, per germline. Trimming cost V 2 bases and J 8 bases; bases outside gene matches: 15. The CDR3 covers 19 residues. For the CDR3, the DNA is TGTGCCAGCAGCTTCCGACTAGCGGGGGGGCGGTTGGGTAGCGATGAGCAGTTCTTC. Its protein product is CASSFRLAGGRLGSDEQFF.

This clone was seen just once. The V call is TRBV19, the J call TRBJ1-6, with 7 bases that match TRBD1. Germline CDR1 reads LNHDA; CDR2 reads SQIVND (reference sequence). V dropped 8 bases and J dropped 5; count of bases not matched to a gene: 12. This CDR3 has 16 amino acids. The CDR3 sequence: CASQARTGVNNSPLHF. CDR3 nucleotides: TGTGCCAGTCAGGCCCGGACAGGAGTTAATAATTCACCCCTCCACTTT.

This clone was detected only once. The J gene is TRBJ1-4, the V gene TRBV9, with 9 bases that match TRBD1. This CDR3 region has 17 residues. The V and J ends lost 0 bases and 8 bases, in that order; junction bases with no gene match: 11. Germline V gene data show CDR1 as SGDLS and CDR2 as YYNGEE. CDR3 loop: CASSVASGDRAGEKLFF. The CDR3 nucleotides are TGTGCCAGCAGCGTAGCATCTGGGGACAGGGCAGGGGAAAAACTGTTTTTT.

This CDR3 is CAWSWDRNQPQHF. The CDR3 nucleotides read TGTGCCTGGAGTTGGGACAGAAATCAGCCCCAGCATTTT. The rearrangement uses TRBV30 and TRBJ1-5, with 7 nucleotides matching TRBD1. This CDR3 comprises 13 residues. Germline loops: CDR1 GTSNPN, CDR2 SVGIG (reference sequence). J lost 4 bases, V lost 2 bases, and 2 bases had no gene match.

Points on this clone: Other DNA sequences of this sample code for an identical CDR3. The gene calls are TRBV6-9 and TRBJ1-6; D is unresolved. In germline, CDR1 is MNHGY, CDR2 SVAAGI. V lost 10 bases and J 6 bases, leaving 19 bases between the germline ends. This CDR3 spans 15 amino acids. CDR3 nucleotides: TGTGCCATCCCCGGTACGACGGACTGTAATTCACCCCTCCACTTT. Its translation is CAIPGTTDCNSPLHF.

This chain uses TRBV6-1 with TRBJ2-5; 11 bases agree with TRBD2. The CDR3 has 15 residues. Germline V CDR1 and CDR2: MNHNS, SASEGT. Germline trimming cut 7 bases from V and 5 bases from J; bases unmatched to any gene: 9. The DNA for the CDR3 is TGTGCCAGCACACCGCTAGCGGGAGGAAGGGAGACCCAGTACTTC. Its translation: CASTPLAGGRETQYF.

The gene calls are TRBV7-9 and TRBJ2-2; 11 bases agree with TRBD2. The germline V gene has CDR1 SEHNR and CDR2 FQNEAQ (reference sequence). This CDR3 has 17 residues. V was pared by 2 bases and J by 3 bases, with 5 bases of the junction left unmatched. The CDR3, as DNA: TGTGCCAGCAGCTTATCCTCTAGCGGGAGGCACACCGGGGAGCTGTTTTTT. As protein: CASSLSSSGRHTGELFF.

The chain couples TRBV7-3 to TRBJ2-5; 8 bases agree with TRBD2. With V trimmed by 4 bases and J by 0 bases, 4 bases remained unmatched. Germline lookup yields CDR1 SGHTA and CDR2 FQGTGA. The CDR3 has 15 amino acids. CDR3: CASSSGGKYQETQYF. The CDR3 bases are TGTGCCAGCAGCTCGGGGGGGAAGTACCAAGAGACCCAGTACTTC.

This chain joins TRBV11-3 and TRBJ2-7; possibly TRBD1 for D (5 bases). This CDR3 has 14 residues. Germline loops: CDR1 SGHNT, CDR2 YENEEA. The germline V and J ends were trimmed by 2 bases and 6 bases, with 14 bases remaining between them. For the CDR3, the DNA is TGTGCCAGCAGCTTACAGGGTGAGGTACGCGAGCAGTACTTC. Its protein product is CASSLQGEVREQYF. Full variable domain (outside the CDR3, taken from reference TRBV11-3 and TRBJ2-7): EAGVVQSPRYKIIEKKQPVAFWCNPISGHNTLYWYLQNLGQGPELLIRYENEEAVDDSQLPKDRFSAERLKGVDSTLKIQPAELGDSAVYLCASSLQGEVREQYFGPGTRLTVT.

This rearrangement joins TRBV5-1 to TRBJ2-7, with 7 bases lining up with TRBD2. V lost 7 bases, J lost 5 bases, and 9 bases stayed unmatched. CDR3 length equals 13 residues. Germline values: CDR1 SGHRS, CDR2 YFSETQ. Here the CDR3 reads CASRPGAGDEQYF. Written as DNA, the CDR3 is TGCGCCAGCCGTCCCGGGGCGGGAGACGAGCAGTACTTC.

The chain uses TRBV9 and TRBJ1-1, with no clear D. V was pared by 0 bases and J by 1 base, with 7 bases between. This CDR3 is built from 14 residues. Germline lookup yields CDR1 SGDLS and CDR2 YYNGEE. Here the CDR3 DNA reads TGTGCCAGCAGCGTAGGGTCAGGGAACACTGAAGCTTTCTTT. This translates into CASSVGSGNTEAFF. Full variable domain (remainder filled in from reference TRBV9 and TRBJ1-1): DSGVTQTPKHLITATGQRVTLRCSPRSGDLSVYWYQQSLDQGLQFLIQYYNGEERAKGNILERFSAQQFPDLHSELNLSSLELGDSALYFCASSVGSGNTEAFFGQGTRLTVV.